This entry features one T cell receptor (beta chain) sequence. The antigen is unknown. The source of the sample is a study of CD8+ T cells in alopecia areata. About the study: At a dose of 5 to 10 mg twice daily, oral tofacitinib was given to treated patients. Patients given treatment had severity scored by the percentage of scalp area affected. Study-wide results and limits: Normal scalp had lower clonality than lesional scalp, with alopecia totalis/universalis lesions showing this most strongly. Throughout tofacitinib, many expanded lesional clones continued to persist in scalp and blood.

Treatment: oral pan-JAK inhibitor, 5-10 mg twice daily. V dropped 5 bases and J dropped 9 bases, with 14 bases sitting between them. This CDR3 is 13 amino acids long. The germline V gene has CDR1 PRHDT and CDR2 FYEKMQ (reference sequence). TCR sequencing used cDNA made by reverse transcription of extracted RNA. Repertoires were generated with immunoSEQ multiplex PCR, while TCRdb's copy carries only in-frame clones and drops some. The table includes fewer than 250,000 clones, roughly two fifths detected once. This clonotype was obtained from a human donor with alopecia areata. The sample in question was CD4+ T cells sorted from blood, obtained at roughly week 36, from a patient treated with tofacitinib. This chain links TRBV13 with TRBJ2-1; D gene ambiguous. The CDR3 DNA is TGTGCCAGCAGCAGAACACTAAGCCCTGAGCAGTTCTTC. As protein: CASSRTLSPEQFF.